A selection of T cell receptor beta chains follows, all from one sample in a study of T cell responses to AZD1222 COVID-19 vaccine. Profiled with immunoSEQ multiplex PCR; TCRdb holds only in-frame clones, not every one. Of 150,000 to 200,000 clones listed, 90% are singletons. The material sequenced was peripheral blood, taken on day 0 of AZD1222 vaccination. Source of these receptors: an adult in good health. CDR3s include the opening cysteine and the closing phenylalanine or tryptophan. A D gene is named only where the DNA matches it firmly. A clone size is listed for some rows: how often the clone was seen (once, few, many), or a class if it is expanded.

clone size	V gene	J gene	D gene	CDR3 DNA	CDR3 protein
NA	TRBV7-7	TRBJ2-5	TRBD2	TGTGCCAGCAGCGCGGGACTAGCGTTAAGCGAAGAGACCCAGTACTTC	CASSAGLALSEETQYF
NA	TRBV7-6	TRBJ1-4	NA	TGTGCCAGCAGCTTAATTTCACAGGCAACTAATGAAAAACTGTTTTTT	CASSLISQATNEKLFF
NA	TRBV5-1	TRBJ2-1	TRBD2	TGCGCCAGCAGCTTCGGGTGGGGGACTAGCGGGAGAATCAACAATGAGCAGTTCTTC	CASSFGWGTSGRINNEQFF
NA	TRBV28	TRBJ2-3	NA	TGTGCCAGCAGCCTAGGAGGGTCTGGCACAGATACGCAGTATTTT	CASSLGGSGTDTQYF
once	TRBV7-9	TRBJ1-4	TRBD1	TGTGCCAGCAGCCCGGGGGACAGCTCCGTTGCAACTAATGAAAAACTGTTTTTT	CASSPGDSSVATNEKLFF
NA	TRBV6-5	TRBJ1-6	NA	TGTGCCAGCAGTTACTCGAGGGGCGTGACGGCTTCACCCCTCCACTTT	CASSYSRGVTASPLHF
NA	TRBV6-1	TRBJ2-7	NA	TGTGCCAGCAGTGAACAACGGCTCGAGCAGTACTTC	CASSEQRLEQYF
NA	TRBV27	TRBJ1-5	NA	TGTGCCAGCAGTTCACAAGATCAGCCCCAGCATTTT	CASSSQDQPQHF
NA	TRBV5-5	TRBJ1-4	NA	TGTGCCAGCAGCTATACAGGTTACGGGGAAACTAATGAAAAACTGTTTTTT	CASSYTGYGETNEKLFF
NA	TRBV14	TRBJ2-7	NA	TGTGCCAGCAGCCAAGTCTGGCCTCGAGGCGAGCAGTACTTC	CASSQVWPRGEQYF
NA	TRBV28	TRBJ2-2	TRBD2	TGTGCCAGCAGGGAAACGGGGGGGACCACCGGGGAGCTGTTTTTT	CASRETGGTTGELFF
NA	TRBV18	TRBJ2-6	TRBD1	TGTGCCAGCTCAACGCAGGGGGCAGGGGCCAACGTCCTGACTTTC	CASSTQGAGANVLTF
NA	TRBV4-1	TRBJ1-5	NA	TGCGCCAGCAGCCAAGATCCCGGGGGAAATCAGCCCCAGCATTTT	CASSQDPGGNQPQHF
NA	TRBV18	TRBJ1-2	TRBD1	TGTGCCAGCTCAGAGGCAACGGGACAGGGATATCATGGCTACACCTTC	CASSEATGQGYHGYTF
few	TRBV6-2/TRBV6-3	TRBJ1-2	NA	TGTGCCAGCAGTTACTCGTCGGGAGGCTACACCTTC	CASSYSSGGYTF
once	TRBV28	TRBJ1-5	NA	TGTGCCAGCACCAGACCGGGGCCGTTTAATCAGCCCCAGCATTTT	CASTRPGPFNQPQHF
once	TRBV12-3/TRBV12-4	TRBJ1-1	NA	TGTGCCAGCAGTTTGCACAGGAACACTGAAGCTTTCTTT	CASSLHRNTEAFF
NA	TRBV2	TRBJ2-5	TRBD1	TGTGCCAGCAGAGACAGGGGTGGGGAGACCCAGTACTTC	CASRDRGGETQYF
NA	TRBV7-2	TRBJ1-6	NA	TGTGCCAGCAGCTTCGGGACTAAACCCTCACCCCTCCACTTT	CASSFGTKPSPLHF
NA	TRBV5-1	TRBJ2-7	TRBD2	TGCGCCAGCAGCTTGGTTAGCGGGGGGCCCTACGAGCAGTACTTC	CASSLVSGGPYEQYF
once	TRBV11-2	TRBJ2-1	NA	TGTGCCAGCAACCCCCATGAGCAATCCTACAATGAGCAGTTCTTC	CASNPHEQSYNEQFF
NA	TRBV30	TRBJ1-6	NA	TGTGCCTGGAGTGTCATGTCACAGACCAATTCACCCCTCCACTTT	CAWSVMSQTNSPLHF
NA	TRBV19	TRBJ1-5	TRBD1	TGTGCCAGTAGTATACAAACAGGGGGCAGGGGCAATCAGCCCCAGCATTTT	CASSIQTGGRGNQPQHF
NA	TRBV29-1	TRBJ1-1	TRBD1	TGCAGCGTAAGACAGACAGGGGTAAACACTGAAGCTTTCTTT	CSVRQTGVNTEAFF
NA	TRBV2	TRBJ1-5	NA	TGTGCCAGCAGTGTGGAAGGGAATCAGCCCCAGCATTTT	CASSVEGNQPQHF
few	TRBV30	TRBJ2-7	TRBD2	TGTGCCTGGAGCTGGACTAGCGGGGGCTACGAGCAGTACTTC	CAWSWTSGGYEQYF
NA	TRBV10-3	TRBJ2-3	TRBD2	TGTGCCATCAGGAGCGGGGGGCTACCAGATACGCAGTATTTT	CAIRSGGLPDTQYF
NA	TRBV7-2	TRBJ1-5	NA	TGTGCCAGCAGCTTAGGGAACAGTTTCAATCAGCCCCAGCATTTT	CASSLGNSFNQPQHF